The 26 T cell receptor beta chains given below trace back to one sample, sequenced in a study of Ad26.COV2.S vaccination and SARS-CoV-2 variants. The protocol was immunoSEQ multiplex PCR, while the TCRdb copy is restricted to in-frame clones and leaves out a portion. The table shows around 100,000 clones, with about four fifths occurring only once. Specimen: peripheral blood, collected after recovery from COVID-19. These receptors were taken from a human donor who had recovered from COVID-19.

CDR3 region: CASSLTLSGSPDTQYF. CDR3 in DNA: TGTGCCAGCAGCCTTACTTTGAGCGGGAGCCCAGATACGCAGTATTTT. The chain is built from TRBV11-3 and TRBJ2-3, with 8 positions matching TRBD2. The germline V gene has CDR1 SGHNT and CDR2 YENEEA. The CDR3 spans 16 residues. V lost 5 bases, J lost 4 bases, and 11 bases stayed unmatched.

V and J are TRBV7-9 and TRBJ2-2; unclear D gene. V was trimmed by 5 bases and J by 1 base, leaving 17 bases between them. Looked up from germline, CDR1 is SEHNR and CDR2 is FQNEAQ (reference sequence). The CDR3 has 17 residues. CDR3 nucleotides: TGTGCCAGCAGCCAATCGGTAAATAGTAGGAACACCGGGGAGCTGTTTTTT. Its translation is CASSQSVNSRNTGELFF.

The V and J genes are TRBV11-3 and TRBJ2-3, with 11 bases lining up with TRBD2. This CDR3 is 14 amino acids long. V gave up 7 bases and J gave up 4 bases; unmatched junction bases: 4. Germline loops: CDR1 SGHNT, CDR2 YENEEA. The CDR3: CASTSSGRPDTQYF. DNA for the CDR3: TGTGCCAGCACGTCTAGCGGGAGGCCAGATACGCAGTATTTT. Combining the CDR3 with reference TRBV11-3 and TRBJ2-3 gives the whole variable domain EAGVVQSPRYKIIEKKQPVAFWCNPISGHNTLYWYLQNLGQGPELLIRYENEEAVDDSQLPKDRFSAERLKGVDSTLKIQPAELGDSAVYLCASTSSGRPDTQYFGPGTRLTVL.

The gene calls are TRBV9 and TRBJ1-2; unclear D gene. The ends were cut back, 4 bases at V and 5 bases at J, with 18 bases in the middle. The CDR3 totals 15 residues. Germline-derived CDR1 and CDR2 are SGDLS and YYNGEE. CDR3 in DNA: TGTGCCAGCAGCACCCGTGGACTGATTGATTATGGCTACACCTTC. Translated, it gives CASSTRGLIDYGYTF.

The chain has TRBV11-2 and TRBJ2-2, with D possibly being TRBD1 (5 bases). The CDR3 totals 15 residues. CDR1 and CDR2 (germline): SGHAT, FQNNGV. V gave up 2 bases and J gave up 1 base, with 8 bases separating them. The CDR3 DNA is TGTGCCAGCAGCTTAAGAGGACAGAACACCGGGGAGCTGTTTTTT. The encoded protein is CASSLRGQNTGELFF.

The chain employs TRBV19 and TRBJ1-2, with 7 bases that match TRBD1. This CDR3 is 13 amino acids long. J was trimmed by 8 bases and V by 4 bases; bases with no gene match: 7. The germline V gene has CDR1 LNHDA and CDR2 SQIVND (reference sequence). As DNA, the CDR3 is TGTGCCAGTAGTACCACAGGGGCGACGGGCTACACCTTC. Its translation: CASSTTGATGYTF.

This chain joins TRBV19 and TRBJ1-3; unclear D gene. The CDR3 runs to 13 residues. Deletions cut 6 bases from V and 0 bases from J, with 6 bases between. Germline V gene sequence: CDR1 LNHDA, CDR2 SQIVND (reference sequence). The CDR3 coding sequence is TGTGCCAGTAGGACCCTCTCTGGAAACACCATATATTTT. Amino acid sequence: CASRTLSGNTIYF.

The chain couples TRBV19 to TRBJ1-5; D is perhaps TRBD1 (5 bases). Trimming left V 11 bases short and J 4 bases short, with 18 bases between. This CDR3 region has 14 residues. In germline, CDR1 is LNHDA, CDR2 SQIVND (reference sequence). The CDR3 nucleotides read TGTGCCTCAACCGGGGGGTTGGGGAATCAGCCCCAGCATTTT. Translating it yields CASTGGLGNQPQHF.

The chain combines TRBV5-1 with TRBJ2-2; D is unresolved. Germline V gene lookup returns CDR1 SGHRS and CDR2 YFSETQ. The CDR3 has 14 residues. With 2 bases removed from V and 5 bases from J, the gap between germline ends came to 10 bases. The CDR3 protein is CASSLPAQTGELFF. CDR3 in DNA: TGCGCCAGCAGCTTACCGGCCCAGACCGGGGAGCTGTTTTTT.

The chain recombines TRBV5-1 with TRBJ2-7, with 8 nucleotides matching TRBD2. V was pared by 1 base and J by 2 bases, with 14 bases of the junction left unmatched. Germline loops: CDR1 SGHRS, CDR2 YFSETQ. CDR3 length: 18 residues. CDR3 in DNA: TGCGCCAGCAGCTTGATCCGTACCGAGGGTAGCGGGGCCTACGAGCAGTACTTC. It specifies CASSLIRTEGSGAYEQYF.

V gene TRBV29-1 combines with J gene TRBJ1-5; D not certain. Germline V gene lookup returns CDR1 SQVTM and CDR2 ANQGSEA. V was cut by 4 bases and J by 0 bases, with 7 bases left in between. The CDR3 is made up of 13 amino acids. In nucleotides, the CDR3 is TGCAGCGTTGCAGAAAATAGCAATCAGCCCCAGCATTTT. It encodes CSVAENSNQPQHF.

The CDR3: CASSELSAGAVVTGELFF. The CDR3 DNA reads TGTGCCAGCAGTGAGTTGTCCGCGGGAGCGGTGGTCACCGGGGAGCTGTTTTTT. The chain uses TRBV28 and TRBJ2-2; 7 nucleotides match TRBD2. Trimming took 5 bases from V and 4 from J; bases not matched to a gene: 16. Looked up from germline, CDR1 is MDHEN and CDR2 is SYDVKM. The length of the CDR3 is 18 residues.

This clone occurred once. The J gene is TRBJ2-1, the V gene TRBV5-5, with TRBD1 matching over 8 bases. Germline V lookup: CDR1 SGHKS, CDR2 YYEKEE (reference sequence). The trim removed 3 bases at V and 4 bases at J, leaving 12 bases unmatched. The CDR3 loop spans 17 amino acids. In DNA, the CDR3 is TGTGCCAGCAGCTCAGGGACAGGCCGCACCAGGTACAATGAGCAGTTCTTC. Residues: CASSSGTGRTRYNEQFF.

J is TRBJ1-2 and V is TRBV12-3 or TRBV12-4; D gene ambiguous. This CDR3 has 12 residues. V lost 6 bases to trimming and J lost 10 bases, with 15 bases between them. The CDR3 protein is CASSGLWRDYTF. The DNA for the CDR3 is TGTGCCAGCAGCGGACTCTGGCGGGACTACACCTTC.

The gene calls are TRBV7-2 and TRBJ2-1, with a possible D match to TRBD2 (6 bases). Trimming removed 7 bases at V and 2 bases at J, with 18 bases between. The CDR3 length is 16 residues. Germline CDR1 is SGHTA and CDR2 is FQGNSA. Here the CDR3 reads CASNTLGEAPYNEQFF. CDR3 nucleotide sequence: TGTGCCAGCAATACCCTGGGGGAGGCGCCCTACAATGAGCAGTTCTTC.

The V gene is TRBV2, the J gene TRBJ2-1; D gene unclear. The V gene's germline CDR1 is SNHLY and CDR2 FYNNEI. The V end lost 0 bases, the J end lost 15 bases, and 12 bases lay between the germline ends. CDR3 length equals 12 residues. This CDR3 is CASSEALRTPFF. The DNA of the CDR3 is TGTGCCAGCAGTGAAGCGCTTAGGACGCCGTTCTTC.

This chain links TRBV7-9 with TRBJ2-7; 10 bases match TRBD1. CDR1 is SEHNR and CDR2 is FQNEAQ in the germline V gene (reference sequence). V gave up 5 bases and J gave up 5 bases; unmatched junction bases: 12. The CDR3 contains 16 residues. CDR3 in DNA: TGTGCCAGCAGCCCGCCTACCGGGACAGGGGCCAACGAGCAGTACTTC. As protein: CASSPPTGTGANEQYF.

This clone was seen at least ten times. The chain links TRBV6-6 to TRBJ2-6, with D possibly being TRBD2 (5 bases). Germline V gene lookup returns CDR1 MNHNY and CDR2 SVGAGI (reference sequence). V was pared by 2 bases and J by 3 bases, with 8 bases between. This CDR3 is 15 amino acids long. DNA for the CDR3: TGTGCCAGCAGTTACGAGGGAGTTGGGGCCAACGTCCTGACTTTC. Its translation is CASSYEGVGANVLTF.

The genes are TRBV19 and TRBJ1-2; 7 nucleotides agree with TRBD1. V gave up 3 bases and J gave up 8 bases; unmatched junction bases: 9. This CDR3 comprises 14 residues. CDR1 and CDR2 from the germline V gene are LNHDA and SQIVND (reference sequence). The chain's CDR3 is CASSMRDRAEGYTF. The CDR3 DNA reads TGTGCCAGTAGTATGAGAGACAGGGCCGAGGGCTACACCTTC.

This chain links TRBV2 with TRBJ2-7; TRBD2 matches 9 bases. Germline CDR1 SNHLY, CDR2 FYNNEI. This CDR3 has 16 amino acids. With V trimmed by 4 bases and J by 6 bases, 13 bases remained unmatched. The CDR3 reads CASSAGTSFSLGEQYF. CDR3 in DNA: TGTGCCAGCAGTGCGGGGACTAGCTTCTCCTTGGGCGAGCAGTACTTC.

The chain has TRBV3-1 (or the pseudogene TRBV3-2) and TRBJ2-7; 8 bases are shared with TRBD2. With V trimmed by 0 bases and J by 2 bases, 9 bases remained unmatched. Germline assignment: CDR1 LGHDT and CDR2 YNNKEL (reference sequence). The CDR3 is 17 amino acids. The CDR3 sequence is CASSQDRASGLTYEQYF. CDR3 DNA sequence: TGTGCCAGCAGCCAAGATAGGGCTAGCGGGCTGACCTACGAGCAGTACTTC.

The J gene is TRBJ1-2, the V gene TRBV28; the D gene is possibly TRBD1 (5 bases). With 8 bases removed from V and 3 bases from J, the gap between germline ends came to 25 bases. CDR1 is MDHEN, CDR2 SYDVKM, per germline. This CDR3 region has 17 residues. CDR3 in DNA: TGTGCCAGCCTATCTCCCGTGGGGGGGACGCTCTACTATGGCTACACCTTC. It is translated as CASLSPVGGTLYYGYTF.

This rearrangement joins TRBV7-9 to TRBJ2-1; TRBD2 matches 9 bases. The germline V gene has CDR1 SEHNR and CDR2 FQNEAQ (reference sequence). This CDR3 region has 16 residues. The ends lost 1 base at V and 4 bases at J; junction bases unmatched: 5. CDR3 loop: CASSLEVLAGYNEQFF. The CDR3, as DNA: TGTGCCAGCAGCTTAGAGGTCCTAGCGGGGTACAATGAGCAGTTCTTC.

The chain couples TRBV11-2 to TRBJ1-1; D perhaps matches TRBD1 (5 bases). Germline assignment: CDR1 SGHAT and CDR2 FQNNGV. This CDR3 has 17 amino acids. Trimming cost V 4 bases and J 0 bases, with 18 bases left between them. This CDR3 is CASSSFRQLNMNTEAFF. The CDR3, as DNA: TGTGCCAGCAGCTCCTTTAGACAGCTCAACATGAACACTGAAGCTTTCTTT.

The chain employs TRBV18 and TRBJ1-6; no clear D gene. Germline CDR1 reads KGHSH; CDR2 reads LQKENI. Trimming left V 5 bases short and J 6 bases short, with 11 bases between. This CDR3 has 14 amino acids. CDR3 region: CASSTNAFNSPLHF. The CDR3 DNA reads as TGTGCCAGCTCAACAAACGCCTTTAATTCACCCCTCCACTTT.

J is TRBJ2-7 and V is TRBV4-1; 7 nucleotides match TRBD2. CDR3 length equals 14 residues. V gave up 3 bases and J gave up 5 bases; unmatched junction bases: 7. Germline CDR1 MGHRA, CDR2 YSYEKL. Written as DNA, the CDR3 is TGCGCCAGCAGCCAGAGGGGAGGGTTGGACGAGCAGTACTTC. It encodes CASSQRGGLDEQYF.